Here is one TCR beta chain with its context. What it recognizes is unknown. This sample stems from a study of shared clonotypes between healthy human individuals. Study details: The study used three CD4 naive, three CD4 memory, two CD8 naive and one CD8 memory plate per donor. Study-wide findings and caveats: Sharing of clonotypes among donors was expected to vary with sequencing depth. Tissue TCR repertoires likely differ from these blood-only repertoires.

Naive CD8 populations comprised CD45RO-negative cells positively selected for CCR7, excluding terminally differentiated effector memory CD45RA+ cells. Authors' methods: Quality scores were absent from the junction-only immunoSEQ sequences, so filtering differed. Method: immunoSEQ multiplex PCR; TCRdb's copy keeps in-frame clones and lacks some. V and J calls and clone size come straight from that table; D and trimming were deduced from the DNA. The profile shows under 1 million clones, roughly 96% of them singletons. The receptor's source is a man aged 25-45 years in good health. The sample was naive CD8+ T cells sorted from blood.

CDR3 DNA: TGTGCCAGCACGGGCGTCTACGAGCAGTACTTC. This encodes CASTGVYEQYF. This sequence joins TRBV28 and TRBJ2-7; D gene ambiguous. This CDR3 has 11 amino acids. V dropped 7 bases and J dropped 3 bases, with 7 bases sitting between them. Germline CDR1 MDHEN, CDR2 SYDVKM.